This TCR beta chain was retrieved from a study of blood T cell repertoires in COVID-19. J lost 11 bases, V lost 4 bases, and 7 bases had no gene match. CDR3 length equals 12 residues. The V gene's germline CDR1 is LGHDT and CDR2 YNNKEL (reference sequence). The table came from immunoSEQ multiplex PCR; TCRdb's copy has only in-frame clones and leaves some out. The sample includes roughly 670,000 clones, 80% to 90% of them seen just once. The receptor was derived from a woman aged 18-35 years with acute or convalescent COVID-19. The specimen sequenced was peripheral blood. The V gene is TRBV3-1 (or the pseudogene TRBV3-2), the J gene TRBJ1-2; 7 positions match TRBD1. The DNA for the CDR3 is TGTGCCAGCAGCCCACGACAGGGACGGTACACCTTC. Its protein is CASSPRQGRYTF.